These 26 T cell receptor beta chains originate from one sample sequenced in a study of cytomegalovirus exposure and HLA in healthy donors. PCR primers comprised 60 Vbeta and 13 Jbeta primers. Only in-frame clones appear in the TCRdb table, and some are missing; sequencing was by immunoSEQ multiplex PCR. The table has around 120,000 clones, almost 85% seen once; the top ten hold 2.5% to 3%. The sequenced sample consisted of PBMCs. All receptors derive from a boy between 2 and 10 years old in good health and CMV-seronegative.

V gene TRBV30 combines with J gene TRBJ1-1, with a possible D match to TRBD1 (5 bases). CDR1 and CDR2 from the germline V gene are GTSNPN and SVGIG (reference sequence). The germline V and J ends were trimmed by 0 bases and 1 base, with 12 bases remaining between them. This CDR3 has 15 residues. CDR3 sequence reads: CAWSVLWGQNTEAFF. The CDR3 nucleotides are TGTGCCTGGAGTGTATTATGGGGCCAGAACACTGAAGCTTTCTTT.

The chain has TRBV18 and TRBJ1-2, with TRBD1 matching over 8 bases. With V trimmed by 4 bases and J by 8 bases, 3 bases remained unmatched. The CDR3 has 12 amino acids. Germline CDR1 and CDR2: KGHSH and LQKENI. The CDR3 nucleotides read TGTGCCAGCTCACTGGGACAGGAAGGCTACACCTTC. It specifies CASSLGQEGYTF. Full variable domain (rest looked up from reference TRBV18 and TRBJ1-2): NAGVMQNPRHLVRRRGQEARLRCSPMKGHSHVYWYRQLPEEGLKFMVYLQKENIIDESGMPKERFSAEFPKEGPSILRIQQVVRGDSAAYFCASSLGQEGYTFGSGTRLTVV.

The V gene is TRBV13, the J gene TRBJ2-5; TRBD2 agrees at 11 bases. The ends lost 0 bases at V and 3 bases at J; junction bases unmatched: 18. This CDR3 is 21 amino acids long. Germline CDR1 and CDR2: PRHDT and FYEKMQ (reference sequence). CDR3 nucleotides: TGTGCCAGCAGCTTAGGGAGCCGGTTAGCGGGAGGGCCCAGGGTGAAAGAGACCCAGTACTTC. Amino acids: CASSLGSRLAGGPRVKETQYF. The variable domain in full, completed from reference TRBV13 and TRBJ2-5, reads AAGVIQSPRHLIKEKRETATLKCYPIPRHDTVYWYQQGPGQDPQFLISFYEKMQSDKGSIPDRFSAQQFSDYHSELNMSSLELGDSALYFCASSLGSRLAGGPRVKETQYFGPGTRLLVL.

This clone was seen once. The sample holds other DNA sequences that translate to the same CDR3. The chain carries TRBV5-1 and TRBJ2-3, with 12 positions matching TRBD2. The CDR3 covers 15 residues. Germline loops: CDR1 SGHRS, CDR2 YFSETQ. With V trimmed by 0 bases and J by 6 bases, 2 bases remained unmatched. CDR3 DNA sequence: TGCGCCAGCAGCTTGGGACTAGCGGGAGCCGATACGCAGTATTTT. This codes for CASSLGLAGADTQYF.

The chain employs TRBV9 and TRBJ2-2; D uncertain. The V gene lost 0 bases and the J gene lost 4 bases, with 13 bases spanning the gap. The CDR3 runs 16 residues. Germline CDR1 is SGDLS and CDR2 is YYNGEE. The CDR3 loop is CASSVGNAQATGELFF. The CDR3 DNA reads TGTGCCAGCAGCGTAGGGAACGCCCAGGCCACCGGGGAGCTGTTTTTT.

The V gene is TRBV4-1, the J gene TRBJ2-3; 7 bases agree with TRBD2. Germline CDR1 and CDR2: MGHRA and YSYEKL. The CDR3 totals 18 residues. The V and J ends lost 1 base and 2 bases, in that order; junction bases with no gene match: 12. CDR3 loop: CASSQVATGGHSTDTQYF. CDR3 DNA: TGCGCCAGCAGCCAAGTGGCAACGGGAGGTCATTCCACAGATACGCAGTATTTT.

Note on this clone: At the DNA level, this CDR3 is encoded by other sequences in the same sample as well. The V and J genes are TRBV9 and TRBJ2-3; no clear D gene. Trimming took 3 bases from V and 1 from J, leaving 9 bases between them. The CDR3 totals 14 residues. CDR1 and CDR2 (germline): SGDLS, YYNGEE. This chain's CDR3 is CASSGGVRTDTQYF. The CDR3 nucleotides are TGTGCCAGCAGCGGTGGAGTTCGCACAGATACGCAGTATTTT.

The rearrangement joins TRBV27 to TRBJ1-3; D might be TRBD1 (6 bases). Germline CDR1 reads MNHEY; CDR2 reads SMNVEV (reference sequence). This CDR3 is built from 13 residues. V was cut by 4 bases and J by 6 bases, with 10 bases left in between. CDR3 coding DNA: TGTGCCAGCAGTTGGGGGCGCGAAAACACCATATATTTT. It codes for CASSWGRENTIYF.

The chain carries TRBV10-3 and TRBJ1-5; possible D gene TRBD1, 5 bases. CDR3 size: 15 residues. Germline-derived CDR1 and CDR2 are ENHRY and SYGVKD. Deletions cut 0 bases from V and 4 bases from J, with 10 bases between. CDR3 sequence reads: CAISESSGFNQPQHF. In nucleotides, the CDR3 is TGTGCCATCAGTGAGTCCTCAGGGTTTAATCAGCCCCAGCATTTT.

The chain uses TRBV2 and TRBJ1-1; possibly TRBD1 for D (6 bases). This CDR3 region has 15 residues. CDR1 and CDR2 from the germline V gene are SNHLY and FYNNEI. Trimming left V 6 bases short and J 4 bases short, with 18 bases between. The CDR3 loop is CASRTNSKGGTEAFF. The CDR3 DNA sequence: TGTGCCAGCAGAACTAACAGTAAAGGGGGCACTGAAGCTTTCTTT.

The chain is built from TRBV30 and TRBJ1-4; no clear D gene. The CDR3 consists of 15 residues. Trimming cost V 2 bases and J 8 bases, with 18 bases left between them. Per germline, CDR1 GTSNPN and CDR2 SVGIG (reference sequence). Written as DNA, the CDR3 is TGTGCCTGGAGTCTCCCAACAGTACAGCGGGAAAAACTGTTTTTT. Its protein product is CAWSLPTVQREKLFF.

The chain employs TRBV25-1 and TRBJ1-2, with 8 nucleotides matching TRBD1. The J segment lost 2 bases and the V segment lost 7 bases, leaving 3 bases of the junction unmatched. This CDR3 has 13 amino acids. Germline V gene sequence: CDR1 MGHDK, CDR2 SYGVNS. The CDR3 bases are TGTGCCAGCAACAGGGGGGACAACTATGGCTACACCTTC. Its protein product is CASNRGDNYGYTF.

The chain joins TRBV5-1 to TRBJ2-2; the D gene is possibly TRBD1 (6 bases). V lost 1 base to trimming and J lost 4 bases, with 8 bases between them. The CDR3 is made up of 14 amino acids. Germline-derived CDR1 and CDR2 are SGHRS and YFSETQ. The CDR3 is CASSLIGGTGELFF. The CDR3 DNA reads as TGCGCCAGCAGCTTGATAGGGGGCACCGGGGAGCTGTTTTTT.

V is TRBV7-2 and J is TRBJ1-1, with unresolved D. V lost 1 base and J 1 base, leaving 7 bases between the germline ends. Per the germline V gene, CDR1 is SGHTA and CDR2 is FQGNSA. This CDR3 spans 14 amino acids. CDR3 DNA sequence: TGTGCCAGCAGCTTAGGGGGAGGGAACACTGAAGCTTTCTTT. It codes for CASSLGGGNTEAFF.

The gene calls are TRBV6-4 and TRBJ1-2; 7 bases line up with TRBD1. Trimming cost V 4 bases and J 0 bases; bases outside gene matches: 5. Per germline, CDR1 MRHNA and CDR2 SNTAGT. This CDR3 contains 15 residues. The CDR3 is CASSARQGANYGYTF. CDR3 coding DNA: TGTGCCAGCAGTGCGAGACAGGGTGCTAACTATGGCTACACCTTC.

The chain carries TRBV18 and TRBJ2-1, with a weak D call TRBD1 (5 bases). Trimming took 0 bases from V and 5 from J, leaving 11 bases between them. Germline V gene data show CDR1 as KGHSH and CDR2 as LQKENI. CDR3 length equals 15 residues. CDR3 bases: TGTGCCAGCTCACCACCGGCAGGGCCAAACAATGAGCAGTTCTTC. This translates into CASSPPAGPNNEQFF.

The chain carries TRBV30 and TRBJ1-1; TRBD1 matches at 7 bases. This CDR3 comprises 13 residues. Germline V gives CDR1 GTSNPN, CDR2 SVGIG (reference sequence). J lost 4 bases, V lost 2 bases, and 4 bases had no gene match. CDR3 sequence reads: CAWSKTGRTEAFF. The CDR3 DNA is TGTGCCTGGAGTAAGACAGGGCGCACTGAAGCTTTCTTT.

This clone appeared a few times. The chain employs TRBV27 and TRBJ1-5, with a possible D match to TRBD1 (5 bases). Germline-derived CDR1 and CDR2 are MNHEY and SMNVEV (reference sequence). This CDR3 is 14 amino acids long. Trimming shortened V by 5 bases and J by 5 bases, and 13 bases separated the two germline ends. The CDR3 sequence is CASSGDLSHQPQHF. In DNA form, the CDR3 reads TGTGCCAGCAGTGGGGACTTATCGCATCAGCCCCAGCATTTT.

The chain couples TRBV5-1 to TRBJ2-5; 10 bases are shared with TRBD2. Trimming took 7 bases from V and 3 from J; bases not matched to a gene: 15. Germline CDR1 SGHRS, CDR2 YFSETQ. The CDR3 length is 17 residues. The CDR3 region has the DNA TGCGCCAGCCGCCTCGGGGCTAGCGGGGGAGTAAAAGAGACCCAGTACTTC. Protein sequence: CASRLGASGGVKETQYF.

The chain is built from TRBV7-9 and TRBJ2-5; TRBD2 might be the D (6 bases). Germline V CDR1 and CDR2: SEHNR, FQNEAQ (reference sequence). The CDR3 has 14 residues. V lost 5 bases and J 2 bases, leaving 12 bases between the germline ends. The CDR3 DNA follows: TGTGCCAGCAGCGCCCTAGCGTTGCAAGAGACCCAGTACTTC. Amino acid sequence: CASSALALQETQYF.

V is TRBV7-8 and J is TRBJ1-2, with D perhaps matching TRBD1 (6 bases). This CDR3 has 14 residues. The germline V gene encodes CDR1 SGHVS and CDR2 FQNEAQ. Trimming pared 4 bases from V and 8 bases from J, leaving 17 bases between. CDR3 nucleotides: TGTGCCAGCAGCTCCGAGGGGGGGGCGCCCGGCTACACCTTC. Amino acids: CASSSEGGAPGYTF.

This chain uses TRBV2 with TRBJ1-4; TRBD1 aligns across 7 bases. Germline V gene sequence: CDR1 SNHLY, CDR2 FYNNEI. Losses at the gene ends were 0 bases for V and 7 bases for J; bases not matched to a gene: 5. This CDR3 is 15 amino acids long. CDR3 amino acids: CASSEAGTEGEKLFF. In nucleotides, the CDR3 is TGTGCCAGCAGTGAAGCGGGGACAGAAGGTGAAAAACTGTTTTTT.

The V gene is TRBV19, the J gene TRBJ2-1; TRBD1 agrees at 9 bases. CDR3 length equals 17 residues. Losses at the gene ends were 4 bases for V and 8 bases for J; bases not matched to a gene: 15. Germline CDR1 is LNHDA and CDR2 is SQIVND (reference sequence). The CDR3 sequence is CASSTELTGTGTYEQFF. DNA for the CDR3: TGTGCCAGTAGTACCGAGCTCACCGGGACAGGGACCTATGAGCAGTTCTTC.

This clone was counted a few times. This sequence joins TRBV5-1 and TRBJ2-3, with D unclear. Germline CDR1 SGHRS, CDR2 YFSETQ. V was clipped by 0 bases and J by 0 bases, with 5 bases between them. This CDR3 contains 14 residues. CDR3 sequence reads: CASSLVSSTDTQYF. CDR3 coding DNA: TGCGCCAGCAGCTTGGTCTCTAGCACAGATACGCAGTATTTT.

Details on this clone: The junction departs from the called germline gene at one end, perhaps through a read error. The V call is TRBV6-6, the J call TRBJ1-1; the D is unclear. The CDR3 runs 15 residues. Germline assignment: CDR1 MNHNY and CDR2 SVGAGI (reference sequence). Here the CDR3 DNA reads TGTGCCATCAGTGAGTCGTACCGATTGAACACTGAAGCTTTCTTT. This sequence encodes CAISESYRLNTEAFF.

This chain connects TRBV6-5 to TRBJ1-2; TRBD1 matches at 7 bases. Per germline, CDR1 MNHEY and CDR2 SVGAGI. The CDR3 sequence is 13 residues long. With 5 bases clipped from V and 5 bases from J, the junction kept 5 bases outside the gene matches. CDR3 in amino acids: CASSRGQAYGYTF. In nucleotides, the CDR3 is TGTGCCAGCAGTAGGGGGCAGGCGTATGGCTACACCTTC.